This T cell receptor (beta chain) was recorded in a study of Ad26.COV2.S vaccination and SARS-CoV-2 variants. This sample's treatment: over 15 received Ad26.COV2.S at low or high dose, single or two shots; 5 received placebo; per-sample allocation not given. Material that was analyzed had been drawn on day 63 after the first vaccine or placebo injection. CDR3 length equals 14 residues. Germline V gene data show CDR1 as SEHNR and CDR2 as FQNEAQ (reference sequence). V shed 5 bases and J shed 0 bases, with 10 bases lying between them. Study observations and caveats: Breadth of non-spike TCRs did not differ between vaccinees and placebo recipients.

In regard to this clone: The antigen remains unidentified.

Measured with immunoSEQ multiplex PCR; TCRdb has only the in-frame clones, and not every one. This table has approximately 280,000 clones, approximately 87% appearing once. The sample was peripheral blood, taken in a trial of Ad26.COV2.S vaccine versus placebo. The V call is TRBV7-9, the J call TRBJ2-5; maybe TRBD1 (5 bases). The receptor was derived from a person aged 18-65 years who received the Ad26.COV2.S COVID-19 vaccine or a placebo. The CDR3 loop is CASSEDTYQETQYF. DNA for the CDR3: TGTGCCAGCAGCGAGGACACGTACCAAGAGACCCAGTACTTC.